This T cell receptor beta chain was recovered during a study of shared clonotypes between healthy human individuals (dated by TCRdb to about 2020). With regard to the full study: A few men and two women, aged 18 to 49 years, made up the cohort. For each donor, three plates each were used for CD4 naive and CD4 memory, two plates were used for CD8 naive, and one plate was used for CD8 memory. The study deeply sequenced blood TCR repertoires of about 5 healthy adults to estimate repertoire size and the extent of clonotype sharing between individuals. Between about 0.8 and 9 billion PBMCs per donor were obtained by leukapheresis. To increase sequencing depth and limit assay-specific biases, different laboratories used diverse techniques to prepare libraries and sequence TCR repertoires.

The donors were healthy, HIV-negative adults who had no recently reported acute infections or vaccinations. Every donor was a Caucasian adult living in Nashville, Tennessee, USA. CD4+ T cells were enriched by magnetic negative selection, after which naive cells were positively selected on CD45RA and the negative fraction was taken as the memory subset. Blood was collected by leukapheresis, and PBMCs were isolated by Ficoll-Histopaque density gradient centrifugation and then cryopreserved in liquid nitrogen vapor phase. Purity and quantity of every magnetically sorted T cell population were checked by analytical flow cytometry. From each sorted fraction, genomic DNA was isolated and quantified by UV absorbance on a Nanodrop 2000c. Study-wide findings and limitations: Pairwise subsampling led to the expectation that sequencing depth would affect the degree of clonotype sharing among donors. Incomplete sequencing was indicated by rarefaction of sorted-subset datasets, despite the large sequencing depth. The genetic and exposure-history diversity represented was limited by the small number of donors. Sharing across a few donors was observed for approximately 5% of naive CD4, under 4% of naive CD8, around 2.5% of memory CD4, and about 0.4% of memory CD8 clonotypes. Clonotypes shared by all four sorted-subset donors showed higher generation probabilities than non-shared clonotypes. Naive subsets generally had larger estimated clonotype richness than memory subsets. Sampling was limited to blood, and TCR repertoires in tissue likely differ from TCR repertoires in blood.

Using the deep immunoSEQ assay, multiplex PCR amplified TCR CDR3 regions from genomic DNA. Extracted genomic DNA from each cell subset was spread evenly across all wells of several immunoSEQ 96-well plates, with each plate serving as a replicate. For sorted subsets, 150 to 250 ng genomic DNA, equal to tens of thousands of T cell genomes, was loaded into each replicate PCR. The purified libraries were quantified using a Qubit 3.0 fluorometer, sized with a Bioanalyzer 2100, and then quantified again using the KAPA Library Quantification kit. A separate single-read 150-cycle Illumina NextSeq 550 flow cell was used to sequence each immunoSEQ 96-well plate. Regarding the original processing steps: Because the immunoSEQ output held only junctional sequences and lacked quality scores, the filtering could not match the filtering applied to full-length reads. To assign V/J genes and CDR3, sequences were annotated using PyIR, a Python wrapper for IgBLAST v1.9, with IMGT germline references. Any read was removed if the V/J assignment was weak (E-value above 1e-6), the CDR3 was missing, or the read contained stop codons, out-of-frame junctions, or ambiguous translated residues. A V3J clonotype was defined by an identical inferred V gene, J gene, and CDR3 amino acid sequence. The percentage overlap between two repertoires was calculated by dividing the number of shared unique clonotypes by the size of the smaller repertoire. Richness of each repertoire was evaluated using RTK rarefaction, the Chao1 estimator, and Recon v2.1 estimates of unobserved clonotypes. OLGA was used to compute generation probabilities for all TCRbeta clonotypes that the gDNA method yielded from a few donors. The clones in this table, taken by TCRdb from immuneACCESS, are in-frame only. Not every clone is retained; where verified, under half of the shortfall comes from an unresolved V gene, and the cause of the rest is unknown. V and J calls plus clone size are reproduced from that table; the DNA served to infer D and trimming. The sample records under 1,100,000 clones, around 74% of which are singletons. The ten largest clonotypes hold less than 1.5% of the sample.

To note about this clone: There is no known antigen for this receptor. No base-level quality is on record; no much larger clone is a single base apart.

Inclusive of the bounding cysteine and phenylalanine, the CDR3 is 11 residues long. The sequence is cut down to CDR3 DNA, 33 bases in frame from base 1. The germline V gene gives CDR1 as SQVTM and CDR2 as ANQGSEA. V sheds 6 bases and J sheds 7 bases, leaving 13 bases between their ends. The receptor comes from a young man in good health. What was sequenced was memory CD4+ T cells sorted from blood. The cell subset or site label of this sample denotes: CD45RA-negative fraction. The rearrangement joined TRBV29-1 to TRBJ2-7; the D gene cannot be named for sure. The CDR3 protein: CSVLQLGEQYF. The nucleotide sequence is TGCAGCGTACTCCAGTTGGGTGAGCAGTACTTC.